The present T cell receptor (beta chain) was sequenced within a study of T cell responses to AZD1222 COVID-19 vaccine. V shed 6 bases and J shed 3 bases, with 17 bases lying between them. This CDR3 is 15 amino acids long. Germline CDR1 is MDHEN and CDR2 is SYDVKM. Repertoires were generated with immunoSEQ multiplex PCR, while TCRdb's copy carries only in-frame clones and drops some. The sample holds more than 150,000 clones, 85% to 95% seen once. The receptor was derived from an adult in good health. The chain joins TRBV28 to TRBJ1-2; D gene ambiguous. Here the sequenced sample was peripheral blood, taken on day 0 of AZD1222 vaccination. The CDR3 region has the DNA TGTGCCAGCAGCTCCGGGAGCAACCTATACTATGGCTACACCTTC. Encoded protein: CASSSGSNLYYGYTF.